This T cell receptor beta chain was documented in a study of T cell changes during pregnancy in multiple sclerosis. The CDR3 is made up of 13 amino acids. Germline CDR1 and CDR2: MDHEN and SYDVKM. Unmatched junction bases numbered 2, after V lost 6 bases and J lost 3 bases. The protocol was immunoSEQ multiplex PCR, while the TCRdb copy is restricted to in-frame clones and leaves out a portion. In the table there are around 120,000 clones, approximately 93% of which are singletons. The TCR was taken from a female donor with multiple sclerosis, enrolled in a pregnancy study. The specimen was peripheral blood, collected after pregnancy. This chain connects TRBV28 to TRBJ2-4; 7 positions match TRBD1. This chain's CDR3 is CASSRDSKNIQYF. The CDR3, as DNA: TGTGCCAGCAGCAGGGACAGCAAAAACATTCAGTACTTC. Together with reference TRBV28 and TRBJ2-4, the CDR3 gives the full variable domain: DVKVTQSSRYLVKRTGEKVFLECVQDMDHENMFWYRQDPGLGLRLIYFSYDVKMKEKGDIPEGYSVSREKKERFSLILESASTNQTSMYLCASSRDSKNIQYFGAGTRLSVL.